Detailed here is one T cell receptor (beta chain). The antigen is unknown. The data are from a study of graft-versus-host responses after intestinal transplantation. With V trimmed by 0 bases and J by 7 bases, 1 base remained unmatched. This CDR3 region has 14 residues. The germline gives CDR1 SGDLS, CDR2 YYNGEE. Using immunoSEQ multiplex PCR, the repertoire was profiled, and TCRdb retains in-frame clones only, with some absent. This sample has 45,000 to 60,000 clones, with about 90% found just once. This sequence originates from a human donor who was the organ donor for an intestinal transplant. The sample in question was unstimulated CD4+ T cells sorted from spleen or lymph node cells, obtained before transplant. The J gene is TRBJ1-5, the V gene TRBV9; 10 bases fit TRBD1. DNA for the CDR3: TGTGCCAGCAGCGTAGGGGACAGGGGCCAGCCCCAGCATTTT. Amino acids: CASSVGDRGQPQHF.